The sequence of this T cell receptor (beta chain) was determined in a study of graft-versus-host responses after intestinal transplantation. Study-level background: Among the recipients, transplants were multivisceral, liver-intestinal, or isolated intestinal. Induction with anti-thymocyte globulin, then tacrolimus and steroids for approximately three years, was given to all recipients. Study-wide points: Recipient marrow showed GvH clones, some seen first in ileum or blood. Individuals who had graft-donor T cell macrochimerism had allografts that showed high graft-versus-host to host-versus-graft clonal ratios.

This CDR3 contains 16 residues. Germline CDR1 is SGHVS and CDR2 is FNYEAQ. The junction had 4 bases not matched to a gene; V was cut back by 5 bases and J by 2 bases. With regard to this clone: Its matching antigen is unknown.

Generated by immunoSEQ multiplex PCR, the TCRdb table keeps only in-frame clones and is missing some. The sample includes 90,000 to 95,000 clones, roughly 90% of them seen just once. The source material was unstimulated CD8+ T cells sorted from spleen or lymph node cells, sampled before intestinal transplant. This chain connects TRBV7-6 to TRBJ2-3, with TRBD2 matching over 13 bases. The sequence was obtained from a human donor who received an intestinal transplant. CDR3 region: CASSPGTSGNTDTQYF. In nucleotides, the CDR3 is TGTGCCAGCAGCCCCGGGACTAGCGGGAACACAGATACGCAGTATTTT.